Each of the 29 T cell receptor beta chains below was sequenced from the same sample in a study of cytomegalovirus exposure and HLA in healthy donors. Primers included in the PCR were 60 Vbeta and 13 Jbeta primers. TCRdb's table, derived via immunoSEQ multiplex PCR, lists solely in-frame clones and lacks some. Of roughly 130,000 clones listed, approximately 80% are singletons. The sequenced sample consisted of PBMCs. The receptors originated from a male donor in good health and CMV-seronegative.

In its sample, this clone was seen once. This chain links TRBV11-2 with TRBJ2-7; D ambiguous. The V end was cut by 0 bases, the J end by 0 bases, with 6 bases between. This CDR3 comprises 14 residues. CDR1 and CDR2 (germline): SGHAT, FQNNGV. The CDR3 is CASSLDTNSYEQYF. Written as DNA, the CDR3 is TGTGCCAGCAGCTTAGATACAAACTCCTACGAGCAGTACTTC.

In DNA form, the CDR3 reads TGTGCCAGCAGCTCCTTGACAGGACATAACTATGGCTACACCTTC. It translates to CASSSLTGHNYGYTF. V gene TRBV7-9 combines with J gene TRBJ1-2; tentatively, D is TRBD1 (6 bases). The CDR3 extends over 15 amino acids. Germline V gene data show CDR1 as SEHNR and CDR2 as FQNEAQ (reference sequence). Trimming took off 4 bases at V and 1 base at J, with 13 bases between the two ends.

This chain connects TRBV30 to TRBJ2-3; TRBD1 agrees at 12 bases. The V segment lost 5 bases and the J segment 5 bases; nucleotides outside the gene matches: 5. The CDR3 has 14 amino acids. Germline loops: CDR1 GTSNPN, CDR2 SVGIG (reference sequence). The CDR3: CAWRDRGRGDTQYF. CDR3 DNA: TGTGCCTGGCGGGACAGGGGGCGAGGAGATACGCAGTATTTT.

This clone occurred once. The gene calls are TRBV21-1 and TRBJ2-1; TRBD1, as called in the table, went unchecked against the DNA. TRBV21-1 is recorded as a pseudogene. The CDR3 length is 17 residues. CDR3 region: CASSPSSPARTYNEQFF. CDR3 sequence (DNA): TGTGCCAGCAGCCCAAGCAGCCCTGCCAGGACCTACAATGAGCAGTTCTTC.

V usage is TRBV4-3 and J usage is TRBJ1-4, with a weak D call TRBD1 (5 bases). The V gene lost 1 base and the J gene lost 11 bases, with 14 bases spanning the gap. Germline CDR1 is LGHNA and CDR2 is YSLEER. The CDR3 sequence is 14 residues long. CDR3 in amino acids: CASSQVLEGRKLFF. In DNA, the CDR3 is TGCGCCAGCAGCCAAGTCTTGGAGGGGCGGAAACTGTTTTTT.

The chain recombines TRBV2 with TRBJ1-2, with D tentatively TRBD1 (5 bases). CDR1 SNHLY and CDR2 FYNNEI come from the germline V gene. V was shortened by 3 bases and J by 8 bases, with 13 bases between the two germline ends. CDR3 length: 13 amino acids. CDR3 residues: CASSELGVGGYTF. For the CDR3, the DNA is TGTGCCAGCAGTGAGCTAGGGGTAGGCGGCTACACCTTC. The entire variable domain, with the rest obtained from reference TRBV2 and TRBJ1-2, is as follows: EPEVTQTPSHQVTQMGQEVILRCVPISNHLYFYWYRQILGQKVEFLVSFYNNEISEKSEIFDDQFSVERPDGSNFTLKIRSTKLEDSAMYFCASSELGVGGYTFGSGTRLTVV.

This chain joins TRBV6-5 and TRBJ1-3; D possibly corresponds to TRBD1 (6 bases). The CDR3 length is 13 residues. CDR1 MNHEY and CDR2 SVGAGI come from the germline V gene. The V end was cut by 9 bases, the J end by 2 bases, with 11 bases between. The CDR3 nucleotides read TGTGCCAGTCGGGACACCGCTGGAAACACCATATATTTT. Translation gives CASRDTAGNTIYF.

V and J are TRBV28 and TRBJ2-5; 9 bases agree with TRBD2. The J call may be mistaken, given a closer DNA end match to TRBJ2-7. Per germline, CDR1 MDHEN and CDR2 SYDVKM. This CDR3 spans 18 amino acids. CDR3 DNA sequence: TGTGCCAGCAGTTCCGTCCGATCGGCTAGCGGGGCGGACTACGAGCAGTACTTC. Its translation is CASSSVRSASGADYEQYF.

The chain has TRBV7-2 and TRBJ1-1, with D possibly matching TRBD1 (6 bases). Between the trimmed V and J ends, which lost 3 bases and 5 bases, there was a span of 19 bases. Germline V CDR1 and CDR2: SGHTA, FQGNSA. The CDR3 spans 16 residues. The CDR3 region has the DNA TGTGCCAGCAGCTTGTTGGCACAGGGAGCGGGGACTGAAGCTTTCTTT. This gives the protein CASSLLAQGAGTEAFF. Full variable domain (rest looked up from reference TRBV7-2 and TRBJ1-1): GAGVSQSPSNKVTEKGKDVELRCDPISGHTALYWYRQSLGQGLEFLIYFQGNSAPDKSGLPSDRFSAERTGGSVSTLTIQRTQQEDSAVYLCASSLLAQGAGTEAFFGQGTRLTVV.

V usage is TRBV6-4 and J usage is TRBJ2-2; D is ambiguous. Per germline, CDR1 MRHNA and CDR2 SNTAGT. V lost 3 bases to trimming and J lost 5 bases, with 4 bases between them. The CDR3 consists of 12 residues. CDR3 sequence reads: CASSESTGELFF. DNA for the CDR3: TGTGCCAGCAGTGAATCGACCGGGGAGCTGTTTTTT.

The V and J genes are TRBV5-1 and TRBJ2-3; maybe TRBD2 (6 bases). The CDR3 runs to 16 residues. Trimming took off 3 bases at V and 4 bases at J, with 18 bases between the two ends. Per the germline V gene, CDR1 is SGHRS and CDR2 is YFSETQ. The CDR3 loop is CASSSSGPTAPDTQYF. The CDR3, as DNA: TGCGCCAGCAGCTCAAGCGGGCCCACGGCCCCAGATACGCAGTATTTT.

A remark on this clone: One junction end does not reproduce the germline sequence, and a read error may be involved. The rearrangement uses TRBV6-6 and TRBJ1-2; 9 bases align to TRBD1. Germline V gene sequence: CDR1 MNHNY, CDR2 SVGAGI (reference sequence). This CDR3 region has 11 residues. This CDR3 is CASSYTGGEAF. The CDR3 region has the DNA TGTGCCAGCAGTTACACAGGGGGCGAAGCCTTC.

The chain has TRBV6-1 and TRBJ2-1; 8 bases are a match to TRBD2. Per the germline V gene, CDR1 is MNHNS and CDR2 is SASEGT. V gave up 5 bases and J gave up 13 bases; unmatched junction bases: 7. This CDR3 region has 12 residues. CDR3 bases: TGTGCCAGCAGTATGGTGGGGACTAGTCAGTTCTTC. Translation: CASSMVGTSQFF.

The chain has TRBV5-1 and TRBJ1-2; D unresolved. V shed 4 bases and J shed 2 bases, with 15 bases lying between them. CDR1 is SGHRS, CDR2 YFSETQ, per germline. CDR3 length: 15 residues. In nucleotides, the CDR3 is TGCGCCAGCAGCCCCGGTGGTACCTCGAACTATGGCTACACCTTC. It translates to CASSPGGTSNYGYTF. The full variable domain, its missing parts supplied by reference TRBV5-1 and TRBJ1-2, is KAGVTQTPRYLIKTRGQQVTLSCSPISGHRSVSWYQQTPGQGLQFLFEYFSETQRNKGNFPGRFSGRQFSNSRSEMNVSTLELGDSALYLCASSPGGTSNYGYTFGSGTRLTVV.

V and J are TRBV7-2 and TRBJ1-2; D might be TRBD1 (6 bases). The germline V gene has CDR1 SGHTA and CDR2 FQGNSA. V was shortened by 1 base and J by 2 bases, with 11 bases between the two germline ends. The CDR3 is 15 amino acids. CDR3 sequence: CASSLGRTENYGYTF. In nucleotides, the CDR3 is TGTGCCAGCAGCTTAGGACGGACAGAAAACTATGGCTACACCTTC.

This rearrangement joins TRBV11-2 to TRBJ1-4; 7 nucleotides agree with TRBD1. Germline V gives CDR1 SGHAT, CDR2 FQNNGV. J lost 6 bases, V lost 3 bases, and 10 bases had no gene match. The CDR3 has 16 residues. The CDR3 nucleotides are TGTGCCAGCAGCTTGGGGGTCCGGACAGGACATGAAAAACTGTTTTTT. Amino acid sequence: CASSLGVRTGHEKLFF.

The rearrangement joins TRBV27 to TRBJ2-2; D perhaps matches TRBD2 (6 bases). There are 15 residues in the CDR3. Deletions cut 5 bases from V and 1 base from J, with 11 bases between. Germline V lookup: CDR1 MNHEY, CDR2 SMNVEV (reference sequence). The CDR3 DNA reads as TGTGCCAGCAGTGTGACTAGTTGGAACACCGGGGAGCTGTTTTTT. Translating gives CASSVTSWNTGELFF.

This chain's CDR3 is CASGRQNTEAFF. CDR3 nucleotides: TGTGCCAGCGGCCGACAGAACACTGAAGCTTTCTTT. This chain connects TRBV11-1 to TRBJ1-1; D call uncertain. The CDR3 has 12 amino acids. V lost 8 bases, J lost 1 base, and 8 bases lay in between. The V gene's germline CDR1 is SGHAT and CDR2 FQDESV (reference sequence).

The V call is TRBV30, the J call TRBJ1-2; a weak D match, TRBD1 (5 bases). Looked up from germline, CDR1 is GTSNPN and CDR2 is SVGIG (reference sequence). This CDR3 is 15 amino acids long. V was cut by 0 bases and J by 8 bases, with 19 bases left in between. The DNA for the CDR3 is TGTGCCTGGAGTGTACGGGACTTCCTGACCAGGGGCTACACCTTC. Its translation: CAWSVRDFLTRGYTF. Full variable domain (missing parts from reference TRBV30 and TRBJ1-2): SQTIHQWPATLVQPVGSPLSLECTVEGTSNPNLYWYRQAAGRGLQLLFYSVGIGQISSEVPQNLSASRPQDRQFILSSKKLLLSDSGFYLCAWSVRDFLTRGYTFGSGTRLTVV.

V gene TRBV7-8 combines with J gene TRBJ1-1, with 9 nucleotides matching TRBD1. Germline CDR1 reads SGHVS; CDR2 reads FQNEAQ. V was clipped by 5 bases and J by 5 bases; unmatched bases: 6. This CDR3 comprises 14 residues. In nucleotides, the CDR3 is TGTGCCAGCAGCGTCAACAGGGGGCGGACTGAAGCTTTCTTT. Translating it yields CASSVNRGRTEAFF. Together with reference TRBV7-8 and TRBJ1-1, the CDR3 gives the full variable domain: GAGVSQSPRYKVAKRGQDVALRCDPISGHVSLFWYQQALGQGPEFLTYFQNEAQLDKSGLPSDRFFAERPEGSVSTLKIQRTQQEDSAVYLCASSVNRGRTEAFFGQGTRLTVV.

V gene TRBV27 combines with J gene TRBJ2-7; 13 nucleotides match TRBD2. Germline assignment: CDR1 MNHEY and CDR2 SMNVEV (reference sequence). V trimming: 7 bases; J trimming: 6 bases; junction bases outside the gene matches: 12. The CDR3 is 16 residues long. As DNA, the CDR3 is TGTGCCAGCACCCGACTAGCGGGAGGCCCCGCCTCCGAGCAGTACTTC. The encoded protein is CASTRLAGGPASEQYF.

The chain uses TRBV25-1 and TRBJ2-5, with D tentatively TRBD1 (6 bases). The CDR3 totals 15 residues. Between the trimmed V and J ends, which lost 5 bases and 5 bases, there was a span of 18 bases. CDR1 and CDR2 from the germline V gene are MGHDK and SYGVNS. CDR3 sequence: CASSRVRGLYETQYF. CDR3 nucleotides: TGTGCCAGCAGTAGGGTCAGGGGTCTTTACGAGACCCAGTACTTC.

The rearrangement links TRBV11-1 to TRBJ2-1; TRBD2 matches at 13 bases. From germline, CDR1 is SGHAT and CDR2 FQDESV (reference sequence). The CDR3 extends over 16 amino acids. The V segment lost 5 bases and the J segment 4 bases; nucleotides outside the gene matches: 5. For the CDR3, the DNA is TGTGCCAGCAGCAAACGACTAGCGGGGGGATACAATGAGCAGTTCTTC. It codes for CASSKRLAGGYNEQFF.

This clone was found a few times. This rearrangement joins TRBV6-5 to TRBJ2-7, with D possibly being TRBD1 (6 bases). Germline CDR1 reads MNHEY; CDR2 reads SVGAGI. This CDR3 spans 15 amino acids. V dropped 2 bases and J dropped 0 bases, with 11 bases sitting between them. CDR3 region: CASSYGQSSSYEQYF. CDR3 in DNA: TGTGCCAGCAGTTACGGACAGTCCAGCTCCTACGAGCAGTACTTC.

The gene calls are TRBV4-2 and TRBJ1-1; D is undetermined. V was cut by 1 base and J by 2 bases, with 8 bases left in between. This CDR3 comprises 14 residues. Germline lookup yields CDR1 LGHNA and CDR2 YNFKEQ. The chain's CDR3 is CASSQVMANTEAFF. CDR3 sequence (DNA): TGTGCCAGCAGCCAAGTTATGGCAAACACTGAAGCTTTCTTT.

A single count supports this clone. The chain is built from TRBV10-2 and TRBJ2-2; D is unclear. The CDR3 is 13 amino acids. Per germline, CDR1 WSHSY and CDR2 SAAADI. V lost 5 bases to trimming and J lost 5 bases, with 9 bases between them. DNA of the CDR3: TGCGCCAGCAGTCCCACAGTGACCGGGGAGCTGTTTTTT. This sequence encodes CASSPTVTGELFF.

This clone was observed once. The chain has TRBV11-2 and TRBJ1-6; 7 bases fit TRBD1. The CDR3 has 15 residues. Germline-derived CDR1 and CDR2 are SGHAT and FQNNGV. With V trimmed by 5 bases and J by 7 bases, 8 bases remained unmatched. The CDR3 here is CASSANPGGNSPLHF. CDR3 in DNA: TGTGCCAGCAGCGCCAACCCAGGGGGAAATTCACCCCTCCACTTT.

This clone was seen more than once but under ten times. The rearrangement uses TRBV19 and TRBJ1-5, with 8 bases matching TRBD1. CDR1 and CDR2 (germline): LNHDA, SQIVND (reference sequence). The CDR3 is 16 amino acids. Germline trimming cut 4 bases from V and 3 bases from J; bases unmatched to any gene: 8. In DNA form, the CDR3 reads TGTGCCAGTAGTACGACAGGGGCTTTGGACAATCAGCCCCAGCATTTT. It encodes CASSTTGALDNQPQHF.

This clone was observed a handful of times. The chain is built from TRBV7-6 and TRBJ2-7; 11 bases agree with TRBD1. The germline V gene has CDR1 SGHVS and CDR2 FNYEAQ. The CDR3 covers 15 residues. V was clipped by 1 base and J by 6 bases; unmatched bases: 5. CDR3 loop: CASSLGGTGGGEQYF. The CDR3 nucleotides read TGTGCCAGCAGCTTAGGGGGGACAGGGGGTGGCGAGCAGTACTTC.